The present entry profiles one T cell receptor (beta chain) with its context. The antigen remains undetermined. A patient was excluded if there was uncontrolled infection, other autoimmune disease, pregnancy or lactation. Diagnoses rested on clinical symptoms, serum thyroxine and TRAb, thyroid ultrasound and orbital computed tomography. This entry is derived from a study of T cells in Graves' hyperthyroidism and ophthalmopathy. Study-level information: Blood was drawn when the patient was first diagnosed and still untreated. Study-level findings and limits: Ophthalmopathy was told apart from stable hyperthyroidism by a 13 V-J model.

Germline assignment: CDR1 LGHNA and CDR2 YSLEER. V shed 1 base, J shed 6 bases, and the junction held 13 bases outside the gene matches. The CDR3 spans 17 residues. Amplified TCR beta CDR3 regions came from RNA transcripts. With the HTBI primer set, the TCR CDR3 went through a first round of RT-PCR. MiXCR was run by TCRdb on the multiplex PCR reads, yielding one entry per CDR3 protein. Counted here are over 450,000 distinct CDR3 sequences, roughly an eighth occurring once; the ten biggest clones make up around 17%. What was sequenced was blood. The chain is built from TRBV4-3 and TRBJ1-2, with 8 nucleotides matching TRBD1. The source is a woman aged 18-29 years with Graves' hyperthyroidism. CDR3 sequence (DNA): TGCGCCAGCAGCCAAGCTACTCATCGGGCAGGGGGCCATGGCTACACCTTC. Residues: CASSQATHRAGGHGYTF.